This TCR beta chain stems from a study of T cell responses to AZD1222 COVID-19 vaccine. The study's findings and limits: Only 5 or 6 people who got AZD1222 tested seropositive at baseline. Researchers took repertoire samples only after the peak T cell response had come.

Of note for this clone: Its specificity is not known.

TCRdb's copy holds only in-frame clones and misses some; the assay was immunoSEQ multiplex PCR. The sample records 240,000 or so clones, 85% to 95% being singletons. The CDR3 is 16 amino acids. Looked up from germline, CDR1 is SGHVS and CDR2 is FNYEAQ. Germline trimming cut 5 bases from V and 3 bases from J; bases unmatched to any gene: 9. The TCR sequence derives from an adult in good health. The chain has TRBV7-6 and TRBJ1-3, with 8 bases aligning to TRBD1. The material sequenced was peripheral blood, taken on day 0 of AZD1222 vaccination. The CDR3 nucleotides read TGTGCCAGCAGCCCATACCAGGGGGCAAGTGGAAACACCATATATTTT. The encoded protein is CASSPYQGASGNTIYF.